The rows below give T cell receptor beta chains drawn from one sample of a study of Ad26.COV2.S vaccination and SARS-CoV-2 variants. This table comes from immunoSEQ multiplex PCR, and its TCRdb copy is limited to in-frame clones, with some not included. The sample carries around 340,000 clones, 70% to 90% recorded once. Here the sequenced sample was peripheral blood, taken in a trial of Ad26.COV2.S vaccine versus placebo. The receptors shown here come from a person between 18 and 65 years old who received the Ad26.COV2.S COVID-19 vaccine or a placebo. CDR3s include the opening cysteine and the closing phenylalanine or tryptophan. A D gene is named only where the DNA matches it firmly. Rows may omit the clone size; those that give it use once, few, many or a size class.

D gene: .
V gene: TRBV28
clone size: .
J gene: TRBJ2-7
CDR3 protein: CASSLPYRYEQYF
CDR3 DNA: TGTGCCAGCAGTTTGCCCTACCGCTACGAGCAGTACTTC

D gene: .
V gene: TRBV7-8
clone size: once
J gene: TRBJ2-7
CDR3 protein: CASSLTPGTHGVEYF
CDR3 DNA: TGTGCCAGCAGCTTAACGCCCGGGACGCATGGCGTAGAGTACTTC

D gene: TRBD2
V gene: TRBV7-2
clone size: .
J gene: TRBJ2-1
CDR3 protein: CASSPGLAESYNEQFF
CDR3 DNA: TGTGCCAGCAGCCCTGGACTAGCGGAGTCCTACAATGAGCAGTTCTTC

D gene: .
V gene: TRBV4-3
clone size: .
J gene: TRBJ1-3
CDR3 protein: CASSQDQGNTIYF
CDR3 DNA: TGCGCCAGCAGCCAAGATCAGGGAAACACCATATATTTT

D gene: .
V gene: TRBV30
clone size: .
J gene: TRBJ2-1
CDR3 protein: CAWKKGLQSSYNEQFF
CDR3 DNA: TGTGCCTGGAAAAAAGGCTTGCAGAGCTCCTACAATGAGCAGTTCTTC

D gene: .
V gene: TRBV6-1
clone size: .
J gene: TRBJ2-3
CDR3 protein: CASSESGGRGDTQYF
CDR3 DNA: TGTGCCAGCAGTGAAAGTGGGGGGCGCGGGGATACGCAGTATTTT

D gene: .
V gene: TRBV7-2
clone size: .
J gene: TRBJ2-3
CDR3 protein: CASSLGVVSYF
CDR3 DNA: TGTGCCAGCAGCCTAGGGGTTGTATCGTATTTT

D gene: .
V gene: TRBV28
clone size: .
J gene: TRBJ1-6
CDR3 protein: CASSLSRGITPLHF
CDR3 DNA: TGTGCCAGCAGTTTAAGTCGAGGGATTACACCCCTCCACTTT

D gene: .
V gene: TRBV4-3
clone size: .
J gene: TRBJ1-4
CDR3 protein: CASSQAGARFEKLFF
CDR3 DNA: TGCGCCAGCAGCCAAGCGGGGGCGAGGTTCGAAAAACTGTTTTTT

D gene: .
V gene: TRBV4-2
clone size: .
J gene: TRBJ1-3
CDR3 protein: CASSPQGGNTIYF
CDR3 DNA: TGTGCCAGCAGCCCGCAGGGTGGAAACACCATATATTTT

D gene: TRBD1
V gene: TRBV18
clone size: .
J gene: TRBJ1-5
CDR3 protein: CASSPGQSNQPQHF
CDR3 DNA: TGTGCCAGCTCACCGGGACAGAGCAATCAGCCCCAGCATTTT

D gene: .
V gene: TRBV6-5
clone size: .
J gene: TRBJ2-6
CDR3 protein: CASTPPVGGANVLTF
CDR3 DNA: TGTGCCAGCACTCCCCCAGTAGGGGGGGCCAACGTCCTGACTTTC

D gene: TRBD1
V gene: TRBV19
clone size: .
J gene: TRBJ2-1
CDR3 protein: CASRSGTEYNEQFF
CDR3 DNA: TGTGCCAGTAGATCCGGGACAGAATACAATGAGCAGTTCTTC

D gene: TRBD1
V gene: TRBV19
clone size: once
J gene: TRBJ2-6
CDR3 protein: CASGTGYSGANVLTF
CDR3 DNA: TGTGCCAGTGGGACAGGGTACTCTGGGGCCAACGTCCTGACTTTC

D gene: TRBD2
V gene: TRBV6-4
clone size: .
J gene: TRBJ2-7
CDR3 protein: CASRGYREGTVYEQYF
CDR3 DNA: TGTGCCAGCAGGGGTTACCGGGAGGGCACAGTCTACGAGCAGTACTTC

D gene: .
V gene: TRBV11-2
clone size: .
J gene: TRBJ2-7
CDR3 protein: CASSLGLGRSYEQYF
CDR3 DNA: TGTGCCAGCAGCTTAGGCCTAGGGCGTTCCTACGAGCAGTACTTC

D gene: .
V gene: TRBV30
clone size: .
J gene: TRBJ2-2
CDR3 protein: CCADPGVGGELFF
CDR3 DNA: TGTTGTGCCGACCCGGGAGTGGGAGGGGAGCTGTTTTTT

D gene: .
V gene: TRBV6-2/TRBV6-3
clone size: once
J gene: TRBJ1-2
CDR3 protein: CASSHRVRDTNYGYTF
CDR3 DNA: TGTGCCAGCAGTCACAGGGTGCGGGACACTAACTATGGCTACACCTTC

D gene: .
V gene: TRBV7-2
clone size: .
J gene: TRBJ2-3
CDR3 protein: CASSSRRDTSTDTQYF
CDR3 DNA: TGTGCCAGCAGCTCCCGCCGGGACACCAGCACAGATACGCAGTATTTT

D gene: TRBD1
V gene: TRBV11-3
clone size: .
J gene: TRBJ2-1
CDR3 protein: CASSFDRGREQFF
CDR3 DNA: TGTGCCAGCAGCTTTGACAGGGGTCGGGAGCAGTTCTTC